The present TCR beta chain was sequenced within a study of T-cell reconstitution after alpha-beta-depleted transplantation in children. Using unique molecular identifiers, the investigators prepared the TCRbeta library. TCRdb itself ran the PCR reads through MiXCR, one entry per CDR3 protein. The sample records fewer than 200,000 distinct CDR3 sequences, roughly 6.8% being singletons. V lost 3 bases, J lost 4 bases, and 14 bases lay in between. The CDR3 loop spans 15 amino acids. Germline lookup yields CDR1 SGHDT and CDR2 YYEEEE. This clonotype was observed at least ten times. The source is a human donor who donated a stem cell graft to a child with Wiskott-Aldrich syndrome. The J gene is TRBJ2-1, the V gene TRBV5-6; D possibly corresponds to TRBD1 (7 bases). The sample here was PBMCs from the stem cell graft donor, taken from the stem cell graft. The CDR3 region is CASSSDREAYNEQFF. The CDR3 coding sequence is TGTGCCAGCAGCTCAGACAGGGAGGCGTACAATGAGCAGTTCTTC.